Below, one TCR beta chain is given with its context. One end of the junction is discordant with germline, which a read error may explain. Every donor gave about 9 milliliters of peripheral blood. The use of a sample-barcoded 5' primer and a J-beta primer mix characterized a second PCR of about 7 to 12 cycles. A single record per CDR3 protein comes from TCRdb applying MiXCR to the 5' RACE reads. This sample has approximately 780,000 distinct CDR3 sequences, with around 25% found just once. This sample was taken from a study of blood T cells in healthy people across ages. The CDR3 extends over 13 amino acids. CDR1 is SGHRS and CDR2 is YFSETQ in the germline V gene. These records were also assigned to another study, of T cells of mothers and their children. That study reports: A few healthy Caucasian mothers served as donors, and their six children did as well.

This chain joins TRBV5-1 and TRBJ2-5; 7 bases agree with TRBD2. Sequencing used blood. The sequence was obtained from a boy younger than 18 in good health. CDR3 sequence: CASSLDVGGFGFF. The CDR3 DNA reads as TGCGCCAGCAGCTTGGATGTGGGGGGGTTCGGGTTCTTC.